The 20 T cell receptor beta chains below all came from one sample that was sequenced in a study of shared clonotypes between healthy human individuals. TCRdb keeps only in-frame clones here, not all; method: immunoSEQ multiplex PCR. The top ten hold 1.5% to 2% of the sample, which has hundreds of thousands of clones, 74% seen once. The sequencing sample was made of memory CD4+ T cells sorted from blood. Subset reported: CD45RA-negative fraction. The receptor set was obtained from a woman aged 25 to 39 in good health.

V gene TRBV6-6 combines with J gene TRBJ2-7; 8 bases are shared with TRBD2. Germline V CDR1 and CDR2: MNHNY, SVGAGI (reference sequence). With 6 bases clipped from V and 2 bases from J, the junction kept 6 bases outside the gene matches. The CDR3 is 14 amino acids. Here the CDR3 DNA reads TGTGCCAGCAGGGGACTAGTGGGTACCTACGAGCAGTACTTC. Its protein is CASRGLVGTYEQYF.

This clone was seen only once. The chain has TRBV19 and TRBJ2-5; TRBD1 matches 7 bases. The length of the CDR3 is 15 residues. From germline, CDR1 is LNHDA and CDR2 SQIVND (reference sequence). V shed 1 base and J 2 bases; nucleotides not matched to a gene: 4. CDR3 sequence (DNA): TGTGCCAGTAGTATAGTGACAGGGAATCAAGAGACCCAGTACTTC. Residues: CASSIVTGNQETQYF.

About this clone itself: The sample contains more than one DNA sequence encoding this CDR3. DNA for the CDR3: TGTGCCAGCAGCCCACGTAACACCGGGGAGCTGTTTTTT. It yields the protein CASSPRNTGELFF. The rearrangement links TRBV5-6 to TRBJ2-2; D is unclear. The V end lost 4 bases, the J end lost 2 bases, and 6 bases lay between the germline ends. The CDR3 is 13 residues long. In germline, CDR1 is SGHDT, CDR2 YYEEEE.

This clone has only a few counts. This chain uses TRBV18 with TRBJ2-1; TRBD2 aligns across 8 bases. CDR1 is KGHSH, CDR2 LQKENI, per germline. This CDR3 has 14 residues. The trim removed 0 bases at V and 10 bases at J, leaving 5 bases unmatched. This CDR3 is CASSPPSSGGEQFF. The CDR3 nucleotides read TGTGCCAGCTCACCACCGTCCTCGGGGGGGGAGCAGTTCTTC.

The chain is built from TRBV28 and TRBJ2-7; D remains unclear. CDR3 length: 15 amino acids. The ends were cut back, 3 bases at V and 4 bases at J, with 16 bases in the middle. Germline assignment: CDR1 MDHEN and CDR2 SYDVKM. CDR3: CASSFLTAKGYEQYF. The DNA of the CDR3 is TGTGCCAGCAGTTTTCTGACCGCGAAGGGTTACGAGCAGTACTTC. Full variable domain (outside the CDR3, taken from reference TRBV28 and TRBJ2-7): DVKVTQSSRYLVKRTGEKVFLECVQDMDHENMFWYRQDPGLGLRLIYFSYDVKMKEKGDIPEGYSVSREKKERFSLILESASTNQTSMYLCASSFLTAKGYEQYFGPGTRLTVT.

The chain recombines TRBV6-1 with TRBJ2-7; D is possibly TRBD1 (6 bases). Germline CDR1 reads MNHNS; CDR2 reads SASEGT. The CDR3 totals 14 residues. Between the trimmed V and J ends, which lost 6 bases and 0 bases, there was a span of 12 bases. CDR3 region: CASSFNRDSYEQYF. The CDR3 nucleotides are TGTGCCAGCAGCTTTAACAGGGACTCCTACGAGCAGTACTTC.

The rearrangement joins TRBV19 to TRBJ1-2; D may be TRBD1 (5 bases). The CDR3 consists of 14 residues. Germline-derived CDR1 and CDR2 are LNHDA and SQIVND (reference sequence). Deletions cut 3 bases from V and 2 bases from J, with 10 bases between. Here the CDR3 DNA reads TGTGCCAGTAGTATGGTTAGGGACAACTATGGCTACACCTTC. Translated, it gives CASSMVRDNYGYTF.

This clone was detected only once. The rearrangement links TRBV9 to TRBJ1-1, with D possibly matching TRBD1 (5 bases). Trimming removed 4 bases from V and 4 bases from J, with 20 bases in between. The CDR3 runs 16 residues. Germline-derived CDR1 and CDR2 are SGDLS and YYNGEE. DNA for the CDR3: TGTGCCAGCAGCCGACGTTCCAGTTCAGGGAGCACTGAAGCTTTCTTT. This encodes CASSRRSSSGSTEAFF.

V is TRBV6-7 and J is TRBJ2-2, with D tentatively TRBD2 (5 bases). TRBV6-7 qualifies as an ORF whose function is uncertain. Trimming cost V 5 bases and J 6 bases, with 13 bases left between them. CDR3 size: 14 residues. This CDR3 is CASSPAGGPGELFF. Here the CDR3 DNA reads TGTGCCAGCAGTCCAGCTGGAGGACCCGGGGAGCTGTTTTTT.

The chain couples TRBV6-1 to TRBJ2-5; TRBD1 agrees at 7 bases. This CDR3 is built from 14 residues. The V segment lost 7 bases and the J segment 3 bases; nucleotides outside the gene matches: 8. Germline CDR1 and CDR2: MNHNS and SASEGT. The CDR3 sequence: CASNLGTAKETQYF. The CDR3 coding sequence is TGTGCCAGCAACCTAGGGACAGCCAAAGAGACCCAGTACTTC.

The rearrangement links TRBV19 to TRBJ2-7; 14 positions match TRBD2. CDR1 is LNHDA and CDR2 is SQIVND in the germline V gene (reference sequence). The trim removed 8 bases at V and 4 bases at J, leaving 4 bases unmatched. The CDR3 has 14 residues. In DNA form, the CDR3 reads TGTGCCAGTGCCCGGACTAGCGGGAGGTACGAGCAGTACTTC. The encoded protein is CASARTSGRYEQYF.

This chain joins TRBV5-1 and TRBJ2-7, with TRBD2 identical over 8 bases. This CDR3 has 14 amino acids. Unmatched junction bases numbered 9, after V lost 8 bases and J lost 2 bases. The V gene's germline CDR1 is SGHRS and CDR2 YFSETQ. CDR3 bases: TGCGCCAGTAATCCGGGAGGGGGAACCTACGAGCAGTACTTC. Amino acids: CASNPGGGTYEQYF.

This sequence joins TRBV27 and TRBJ2-2; 7 nucleotides align to TRBD1. Germline values: CDR1 MNHEY, CDR2 SMNVEV (reference sequence). The trim removed 7 bases at V and 4 bases at J, leaving 9 bases unmatched. CDR3 length equals 15 residues. The CDR3 DNA follows: TGTGCCAGCACCCCAGGGGGAGCGACCACCGGGGAGCTGTTTTTT. Translated, it gives CASTPGGATTGELFF.

This clone was seen a handful of times. The rearrangement joins TRBV5-1 to TRBJ2-7; tentatively, D is TRBD2 (6 bases). CDR3 length: 15 amino acids. CDR1 is SGHRS, CDR2 YFSETQ, per germline. Trimming removed 3 bases at V and 5 bases at J, with 18 bases between. The CDR3 coding sequence is TGCGCCAGCAGCTACCCGAGAGGGACTGATGACGAGCAGTACTTC. It encodes CASSYPRGTDDEQYF.

Written as DNA, the CDR3 is TGTGCCAGCAGTGTAAGACAGTCGCACTACGAGCAGTACTTC. Protein sequence: CASSVRQSHYEQYF. The chain joins TRBV6-1 to TRBJ2-7; D perhaps matches TRBD1 (5 bases). Germline V CDR1 and CDR2: MNHNS, SASEGT. This CDR3 has 14 amino acids. The V end lost 4 bases, the J end lost 3 bases, and 13 bases lay between the germline ends.

The chain links TRBV7-6 to TRBJ2-2; 10 nucleotides align to TRBD2. Germline CDR1 and CDR2: SGHVS and FNYEAQ. CDR3 length: 17 amino acids. The J segment lost 4 bases and the V segment lost 5 bases, leaving 10 bases of the junction unmatched. CDR3 DNA: TGTGCCAGCAGCCCCCGGGGGAGCGGGAGGGCCACCGGGGAGCTGTTTTTT. The encoded protein is CASSPRGSGRATGELFF. Based on the CDR3 plus reference TRBV7-6 and TRBJ2-2, the full variable domain is GAGVSQSPRYKVTKRGQDVALRCDPISGHVSLYWYRQALGQGPEFLTYFNYEAQQDKSGLPNDRFSAERPEGSISTLTIQRTEQRDSAMYRCASSPRGSGRATGELFFGEGSRLTVL.

In its sample, this clone was seen a few times. The chain links TRBV18 to TRBJ1-1; 7 nucleotides line up with TRBD1. The V gene end was trimmed by 4 bases and the J gene end by 6 bases; junction bases not matched to a gene: 5. The CDR3 runs to 13 residues. Germline V gene data show CDR1 as KGHSH and CDR2 as LQKENI. In DNA, the CDR3 is TGTGCCAGCTCACGTATCGACAGGGCTGAAGCTTTCTTT. Its protein product is CASSRIDRAEAFF.

The chain joins TRBV10-3 to TRBJ2-3; tentative D call: TRBD2 (5 bases). CDR1 is ENHRY, CDR2 SYGVKD, per germline. The CDR3 length is 15 residues. Trimming pared 6 bases from V and 0 bases from J, leaving 13 bases between. The CDR3 spells CAISQAVTSTDTQYF. The CDR3 DNA reads as TGTGCCATCAGCCAAGCGGTTACTAGCACAGATACGCAGTATTTT.

In this sample, this clone turned up once. This chain connects TRBV11-2 to TRBJ2-7; D is ambiguous. V was pared by 5 bases and J by 0 bases, with 17 bases between. The CDR3 covers 16 residues. Germline lookup yields CDR1 SGHAT and CDR2 FQNNGV. In DNA form, the CDR3 reads TGTGCCAGCAGCCTTGTAGTGGGTGGTGTCTCCTACGAGCAGTACTTC. This encodes CASSLVVGGVSYEQYF.

The chain uses TRBV7-8 and TRBJ2-7; 7 nucleotides align to TRBD2. The CDR3 covers 15 residues. With 5 bases clipped from V and 1 base from J, the junction kept 8 bases outside the gene matches. Germline loops: CDR1 SGHVS, CDR2 FQNEAQ. DNA for the CDR3: TGTGCCAGCAGCCGGGGGGACTACGGGTCCTACGAGCAGTACTTC. Its translation is CASSRGDYGSYEQYF.